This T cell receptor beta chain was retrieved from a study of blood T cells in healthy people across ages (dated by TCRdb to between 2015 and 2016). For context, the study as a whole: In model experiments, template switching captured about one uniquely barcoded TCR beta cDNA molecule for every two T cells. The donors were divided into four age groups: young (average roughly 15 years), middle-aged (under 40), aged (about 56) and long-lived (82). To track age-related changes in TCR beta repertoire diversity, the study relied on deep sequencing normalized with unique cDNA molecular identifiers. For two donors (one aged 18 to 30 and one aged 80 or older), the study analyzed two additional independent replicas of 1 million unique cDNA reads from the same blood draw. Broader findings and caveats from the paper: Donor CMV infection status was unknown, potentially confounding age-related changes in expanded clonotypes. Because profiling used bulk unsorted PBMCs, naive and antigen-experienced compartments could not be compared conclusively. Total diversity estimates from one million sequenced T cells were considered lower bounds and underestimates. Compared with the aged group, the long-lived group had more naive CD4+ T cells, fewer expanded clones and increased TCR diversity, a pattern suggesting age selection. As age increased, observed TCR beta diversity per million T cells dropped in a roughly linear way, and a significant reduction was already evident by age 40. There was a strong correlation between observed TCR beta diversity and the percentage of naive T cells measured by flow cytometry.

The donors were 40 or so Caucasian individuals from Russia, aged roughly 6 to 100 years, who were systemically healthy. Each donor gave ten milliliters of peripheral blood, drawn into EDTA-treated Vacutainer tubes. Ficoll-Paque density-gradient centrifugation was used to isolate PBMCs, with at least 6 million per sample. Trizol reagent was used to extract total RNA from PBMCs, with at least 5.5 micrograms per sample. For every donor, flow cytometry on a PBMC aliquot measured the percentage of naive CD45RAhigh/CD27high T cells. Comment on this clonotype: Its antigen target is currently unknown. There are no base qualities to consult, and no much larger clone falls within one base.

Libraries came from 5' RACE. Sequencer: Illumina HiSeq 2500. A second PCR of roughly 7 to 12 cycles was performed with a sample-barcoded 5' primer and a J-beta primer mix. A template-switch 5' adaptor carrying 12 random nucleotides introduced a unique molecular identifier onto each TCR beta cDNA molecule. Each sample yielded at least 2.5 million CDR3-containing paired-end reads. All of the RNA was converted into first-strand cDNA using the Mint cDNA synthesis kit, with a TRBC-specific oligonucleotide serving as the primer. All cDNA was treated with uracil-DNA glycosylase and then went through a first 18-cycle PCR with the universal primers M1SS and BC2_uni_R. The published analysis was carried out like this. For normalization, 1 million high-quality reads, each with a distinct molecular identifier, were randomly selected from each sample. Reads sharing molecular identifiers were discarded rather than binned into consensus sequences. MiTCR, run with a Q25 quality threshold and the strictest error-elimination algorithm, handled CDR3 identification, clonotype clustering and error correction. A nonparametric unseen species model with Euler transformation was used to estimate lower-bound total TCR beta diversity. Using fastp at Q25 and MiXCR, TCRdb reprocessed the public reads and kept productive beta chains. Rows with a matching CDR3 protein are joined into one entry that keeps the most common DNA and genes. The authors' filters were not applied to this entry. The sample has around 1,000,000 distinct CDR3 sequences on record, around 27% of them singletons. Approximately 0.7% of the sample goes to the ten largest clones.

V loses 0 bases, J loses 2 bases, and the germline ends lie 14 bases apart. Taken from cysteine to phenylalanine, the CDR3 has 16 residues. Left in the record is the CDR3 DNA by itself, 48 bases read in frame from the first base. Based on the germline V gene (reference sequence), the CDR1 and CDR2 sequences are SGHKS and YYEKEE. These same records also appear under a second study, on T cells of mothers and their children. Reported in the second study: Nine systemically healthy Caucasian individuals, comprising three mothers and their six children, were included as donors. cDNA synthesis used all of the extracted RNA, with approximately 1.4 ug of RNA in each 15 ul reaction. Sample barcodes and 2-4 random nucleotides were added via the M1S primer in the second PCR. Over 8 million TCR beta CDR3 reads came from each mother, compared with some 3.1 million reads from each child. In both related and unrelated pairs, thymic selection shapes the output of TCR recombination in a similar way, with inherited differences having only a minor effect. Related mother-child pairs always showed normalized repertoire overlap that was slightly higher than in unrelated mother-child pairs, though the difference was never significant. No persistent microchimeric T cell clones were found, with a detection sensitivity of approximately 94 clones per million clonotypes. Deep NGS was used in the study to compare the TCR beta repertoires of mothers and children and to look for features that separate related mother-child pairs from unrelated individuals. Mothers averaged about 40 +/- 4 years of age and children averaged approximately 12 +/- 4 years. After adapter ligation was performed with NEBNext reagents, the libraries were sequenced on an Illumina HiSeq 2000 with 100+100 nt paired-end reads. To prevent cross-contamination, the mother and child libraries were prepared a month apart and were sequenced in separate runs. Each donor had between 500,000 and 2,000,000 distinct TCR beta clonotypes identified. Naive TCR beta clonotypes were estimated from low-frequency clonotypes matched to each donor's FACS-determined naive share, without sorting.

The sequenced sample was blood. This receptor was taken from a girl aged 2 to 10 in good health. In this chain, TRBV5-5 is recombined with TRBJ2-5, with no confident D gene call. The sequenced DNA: TGTGCCAGCAGCTTGGCCTGGCGGAGAGGACAAGAGACCCAGTACTTC. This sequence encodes CASSLAWRRGQETQYF.